The entry that follows covers one TCR beta chain sequence. Alongside a J-beta primer mix, a sample-barcoded 5' primer served in a second PCR lasting roughly 7 to 11 cycles. TCRdb re-called the 5' RACE reads through MiXCR, storing one row per CDR3 protein. This table has hundreds of thousands of distinct CDR3 sequences, about 55% appearing once. This entry comes from a study of blood T cells in healthy people across ages. Study-wide context: Template switching recovered approximately one barcoded beta molecule for every two T cells.

The source of this sequence is a man of 80 years or more in good health. Specimen: blood.

CDR3 sequence reads: CASSSGELTYEQYF. The CDR3 nucleotides are TGCGCCAGCAGCTCGGGCGAGCTAACCTACGAGCAGTACTTC. The genes are TRBV5-1 and TRBJ2-7, with D uncertain. From germline, CDR1 is SGHRS and CDR2 YFSETQ. V lost 3 bases and J lost 2, with 12 bases in between. The length of the CDR3 is 14 residues. Full variable domain (rest looked up from reference TRBV5-1 and TRBJ2-7): KAGVTQTPRYLIKTRGQQVTLSCSPISGHRSVSWYQQTPGQGLQFLFEYFSETQRNKGNFPGRFSGRQFSNSRSEMNVSTLELGDSALYLCASSSGELTYEQYFGPGTRLTVT.